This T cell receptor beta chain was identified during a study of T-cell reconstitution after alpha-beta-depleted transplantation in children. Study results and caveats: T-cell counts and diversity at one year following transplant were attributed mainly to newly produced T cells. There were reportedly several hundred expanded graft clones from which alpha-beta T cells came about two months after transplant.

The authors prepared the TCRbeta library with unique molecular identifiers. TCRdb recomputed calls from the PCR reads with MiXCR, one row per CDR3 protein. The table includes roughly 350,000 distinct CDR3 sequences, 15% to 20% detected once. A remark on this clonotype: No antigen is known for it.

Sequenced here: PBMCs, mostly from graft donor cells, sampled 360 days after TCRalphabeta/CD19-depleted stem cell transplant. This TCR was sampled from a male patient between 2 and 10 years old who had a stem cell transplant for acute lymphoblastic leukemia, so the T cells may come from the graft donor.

This CDR3 reads CASSPQPPGLDYEQYF. CDR3 bases: TGCGCCAGCAGCCCACAGCCTCCGGGACTAGATTACGAGCAGTACTTC. This chain joins TRBV5-1 and TRBJ2-7; 8 nucleotides match TRBD2. This CDR3 has 16 amino acids. CDR1 SGHRS and CDR2 YFSETQ come from the germline V gene. V shed 4 bases and J 4 bases; nucleotides not matched to a gene: 13.